Following are 25 T cell receptor beta chains from one sample sequenced in a study of blood T cell repertoires in COVID-19. The data were produced by immunoSEQ multiplex PCR, yet TCRdb's version contains in-frame clones alone and is incomplete. The repertoire holds 130,000 to 150,000 clones, roughly 82% seen once, with about 12% in the top ten. The specimen sequenced was peripheral blood. Every receptor here comes from a man older than 75 with acute or convalescent COVID-19.

The genes are TRBV2 and TRBJ2-2, with TRBD2 identical over 10 bases. V trimming: 4 bases; J trimming: 1 base; junction bases outside the gene matches: 0. Germline loops: CDR1 SNHLY, CDR2 FYNNEI. The CDR3 loop spans 15 amino acids. Here the CDR3 DNA reads TGTGCCAGCAGTGGGACTAGCGGGAACACCGGGGAGCTGTTTTTT. Encoded protein: CASSGTSGNTGELFF.

This clone was detected a few times. This rearrangement joins TRBV6-4 to TRBJ2-2; D is undetermined. V dropped 3 bases and J dropped 3 bases, with 11 bases sitting between them. The germline V gene encodes CDR1 MRHNA and CDR2 SNTAGT. The CDR3 totals 15 residues. As DNA, the CDR3 is TGTGCCAGCAGTGAAAACGCCCCGGACACCGGGGAGCTGTTTTTT. Translated: CASSENAPDTGELFF.

V gene TRBV6-2 or TRBV6-3 combines with J gene TRBJ2-1; 12 nucleotides match TRBD1. After removal of 6 bases from V and 7 bases from J, the junction contained 4 bases not matched to a gene. CDR3 length: 14 residues. CDR1 is MNHEY, CDR2 SVGEGT, per germline. CDR3 protein: CASSRDRGLNEQFF. The CDR3 DNA reads as TGTGCCAGCAGCCGGGACAGGGGGCTAAATGAGCAGTTCTTC.

The chain employs TRBV6-5 and TRBJ1-5; maybe TRBD1 (5 bases). Germline V gene sequence: CDR1 MNHEY, CDR2 SVGAGI. The CDR3 covers 13 residues. The V end was cut by 8 bases, the J end by 0 bases, with 8 bases between. The CDR3 DNA sequence: TGTGCCAGCGGGGCACCTAGCAATCAGCCCCAGCATTTT. Translation: CASGAPSNQPQHF.

V and J are TRBV2 and TRBJ2-5; D is possibly TRBD2 (6 bases). CDR3 length: 13 amino acids. CDR1 SNHLY and CDR2 FYNNEI come from the germline V gene. V was cut by 8 bases and J by 5 bases, with 15 bases left in between. This CDR3 reads CASAKTRGETQYF. Here the CDR3 DNA reads TGTGCCAGCGCGAAGACTAGGGGTGAGACCCAGTACTTC.

The V call is TRBV28, the J call TRBJ1-5; D may be TRBD1 (6 bases). The length of the CDR3 is 14 residues. Per germline, CDR1 MDHEN and CDR2 SYDVKM. With 6 bases removed from V and 2 bases from J, the gap between germline ends came to 11 bases. The CDR3 reads CASREGGGNQPQHF. CDR3 DNA sequence: TGTGCCAGCAGGGAAGGGGGAGGCAATCAGCCCCAGCATTTT.

The rearrangement joins TRBV19 to TRBJ1-1, with 9 bases fitting TRBD1. CDR1 and CDR2 from the germline V gene are LNHDA and SQIVND (reference sequence). V gave up 0 bases and J gave up 0 bases; unmatched junction bases: 8. This CDR3 has 18 amino acids. CDR3 in amino acids: CASSIDQSGQGLNTEAFF. In DNA form, the CDR3 reads TGTGCCAGTAGTATAGATCAGTCGGGACAGGGCTTGAACACTGAAGCTTTCTTT.

The CDR3 DNA reads TGTGCCAGCAAAGCCCCTACAGGGGAAAATCAGCCCCAGCATTTT. Translation gives CASKAPTGENQPQHF. This chain joins TRBV2 and TRBJ1-5, with TRBD1 identical over 7 bases. This CDR3 has 15 residues. V gave up 7 bases and J gave up 4 bases; unmatched junction bases: 10. Per the germline V gene, CDR1 is SNHLY and CDR2 is FYNNEI.

The chain uses TRBV12-3 or TRBV12-4 and TRBJ2-1; TRBD1 matches at 7 bases. Losses at the gene ends were 9 bases for V and 5 bases for J; bases not matched to a gene: 4. The CDR3 is made up of 12 amino acids. CDR3 nucleotide sequence: TGTGCCAGTGGGACAGATAACAATGAGCAGTTCTTC. Translated, it gives CASGTDNNEQFF.

The chain carries TRBV20-1 and TRBJ2-1; the match to TRBD1 covers 7 bases. With 3 bases clipped from V and 7 bases from J, the junction kept 6 bases outside the gene matches. This CDR3 has 13 amino acids. Germline values: CDR1 DFQATT, CDR2 SNEGSKA (reference sequence). CDR3 nucleotides: TGCAGTGCTAGTGAGGGGGCGCGTAATGAGCAGTTCTTC. Its protein product is CSASEGARNEQFF.

The chain combines TRBV7-9 with TRBJ2-1; 8 bases map to TRBD2. The germline gives CDR1 SEHNR, CDR2 FQNEAQ (reference sequence). The CDR3 loop spans 13 amino acids. V gave up 5 bases and J gave up 8 bases; unmatched junction bases: 5. CDR3 sequence (DNA): TGTGCCAGCAGCCTACGGGGGGGCTATGAGCAGTTCTTC. Residues: CASSLRGGYEQFF.

A few counts support this clone. The V call is TRBV27, the J call TRBJ2-3, with a tentative D call TRBD2 (6 bases). Between the trimmed V and J ends, which lost 6 bases and 2 bases, there was a span of 15 bases. The CDR3 is 15 amino acids. The germline V gene has CDR1 MNHEY and CDR2 SMNVEV (reference sequence). The CDR3 bases are TGTGCCAGCAGGGACTACCGTAGACCCACAGATACGCAGTATTTT. This sequence encodes CASRDYRRPTDTQYF.

The gene calls are TRBV7-9 and TRBJ1-2; 12 bases match TRBD1. CDR1 SEHNR and CDR2 FQNEAQ come from the germline V gene (reference sequence). V lost 5 bases to trimming and J lost 6 bases; unmatched junction nucleotides: 4. The CDR3 is 14 amino acids. The CDR3 sequence is CASSRDRGLHGYTF. The CDR3 DNA follows: TGTGCCAGCAGCAGGGACAGGGGGCTTCATGGCTACACCTTC. Using reference TRBV7-9 and TRBJ1-2 for the parts outside the CDR3, the full variable domain is DTGVSQNPRHKITKRGQNVTFRCDPISEHNRLYWYRQTLGQGPEFLTYFQNEAQLEKSRLLSDRFSAERPKGSFSTLEIQRTEQGDSAMYLCASSRDRGLHGYTFGSGTRLTVV.

This clone was counted a single time. The V and J genes are TRBV5-1 and TRBJ1-2; perhaps TRBD1 as D (6 bases). The ends were cut back, 0 bases at V and 5 bases at J, with 14 bases in the middle. Germline CDR1 and CDR2: SGHRS and YFSETQ. CDR3 length: 15 residues. The CDR3 is CASSLGPGQLYGYTF. The DNA of the CDR3 is TGCGCCAGCAGCTTGGGTCCGGGACAACTTTATGGCTACACCTTC.

The V and J genes are TRBV5-4 and TRBJ2-5; 7 positions match TRBD2. After removal of 5 bases from V and 3 bases from J, the junction contained 10 bases not matched to a gene. Looked up from germline, CDR1 is SGHNT and CDR2 is YYREEE (reference sequence). The CDR3 sequence is 15 residues long. The CDR3 coding sequence is TGTGCCAGCAGTCAAACCGGCGCGGGGGAAGAGACCCAGTACTTC. Residues: CASSQTGAGEETQYF.

The chain employs TRBV4-3 and TRBJ2-5, with a tentative D call TRBD2 (6 bases). The CDR3 covers 14 residues. Germline V gene sequence: CDR1 LGHNA, CDR2 YSLEER. V lost 2 bases to trimming and J lost 2 bases, with 9 bases between them. The CDR3 coding sequence is TGCGCCAGCAGCCAATTGGGGGGACAAGAGACCCAGTACTTC. Amino acid sequence: CASSQLGGQETQYF.

The chain carries TRBV7-9 and TRBJ2-5; 7 bases are shared with TRBD1. From germline, CDR1 is SEHNR and CDR2 FQNEAQ (reference sequence). V trimming: 6 bases; J trimming: 1 base; junction bases outside the gene matches: 5. The CDR3 sequence is 14 residues long. CDR3 coding DNA: TGTGCCAGCAGACTGGACAGGACCCAAGAGACCCAGTACTTC. Its translation is CASRLDRTQETQYF.

V and J are TRBV12-3 or TRBV12-4 and TRBJ2-2; D gene unclear. Trimming removed 3 bases at V and 4 bases at J, with 3 bases between. This CDR3 region has 12 residues. The CDR3 loop is CASSFGTGELFF. CDR3 sequence (DNA): TGTGCCAGCAGTTTCGGCACCGGGGAGCTGTTTTTT.

The chain has TRBV5-8 and TRBJ1-6; D possibly corresponds to TRBD1 (5 bases). V lost 4 bases and J lost 17, with 22 bases in between. Germline V CDR1 and CDR2: SGHTS, YDEGEE. The length of the CDR3 is 14 residues. The CDR3, as DNA: TGTGCCAGCAGCCACCGAATCGGGGGACCCCAAATCCACTTT. Amino acids: CASSHRIGGPQIHF.

The V gene is TRBV4-2, the J gene TRBJ1-1; D perhaps matches TRBD1 (5 bases). CDR3 length: 16 residues. Germline-derived CDR1 and CDR2 are LGHNA and YNFKEQ. Trimming stripped 0 bases from V and 6 bases from J, with 17 bases between. The chain's CDR3 is CASSQDKGREMAEAFF. The CDR3 nucleotides read TGTGCCAGCAGCCAAGATAAGGGCAGGGAAATGGCTGAAGCTTTCTTT.

The genes are TRBV6-2 or TRBV6-3 and TRBJ2-1; no reliable D call. V lost 5 bases and J lost 3, with 11 bases in between. This CDR3 comprises 14 residues. Germline assignment: CDR1 MNHEY and CDR2 SVGEGT. The CDR3 protein is CASSPHESYNEQFF. The CDR3 DNA is TGTGCCAGCAGTCCGCACGAGAGCTACAATGAGCAGTTCTTC.

The chain recombines TRBV5-1 with TRBJ2-7, with D maybe TRBD1 (7 bases). From germline, CDR1 is SGHRS and CDR2 YFSETQ. Trimming shortened V by 1 base and J by 7 bases, and 18 bases separated the two germline ends. The CDR3 spans 15 residues. The CDR3 nucleotides read TGCGCCAGCAGCTTGTCGGCAGGGGGGAGAAGGGAGCAGTACTTC. Translation: CASSLSAGGRREQYF.

This chain connects TRBV19 to TRBJ1-2, with D tentatively TRBD1 (6 bases). The CDR3 is 14 amino acids. CDR1 and CDR2 from the germline V gene are LNHDA and SQIVND (reference sequence). Trimming pared 2 bases from V and 3 bases from J, leaving 10 bases between. The CDR3 protein is CASSIQGPDYGYTF. The CDR3 bases are TGTGCCAGTAGTATACAGGGGCCAGACTATGGCTACACCTTC.

V usage is TRBV3-1 (or the pseudogene TRBV3-2) and J usage is TRBJ1-3; 9 positions agree with TRBD1. The CDR3 length is 15 residues. Trimming at V came to 1 base and at J to 7 bases, leaving 5 bases not matched to a gene. Germline values: CDR1 LGHDT, CDR2 YNNKEL (reference sequence). The CDR3 DNA reads TGTGCCAGCAGCCAAGGGCGACAGGGGGGGAACACCATATATTTT. Amino acids: CASSQGRQGGNTIYF.

This clone was observed a single time. The J gene is TRBJ1-6, the V gene TRBV5-1; a possible D gene is TRBD1 (5 bases). In germline, CDR1 is SGHRS, CDR2 YFSETQ. The V end was cut by 1 base, the J end by 7 bases, with 9 bases between. CDR3 size: 14 residues. CDR3 sequence: CASSLSGGNSPLHF. The CDR3 DNA reads as TGCGCCAGCAGCTTGAGCGGGGGGAATTCACCCCTCCACTTT.